The rows below give T cell receptor beta chains drawn from one sample of a study of T cells in tuberculosis. Only in-frame clones appear in the TCRdb table, and some are missing; sequencing was by immunoSEQ multiplex PCR. The data show some 49,000 clones, over 90% seen once. The material was PBMCs, obtained at tuberculosis diagnosis. These receptors all come from an adult with tuberculosis. Each CDR3 is given with its conserved first and last residue. The D gene is left open where the match is weak. The listing skips clone size in some rows; elsewhere it reads once, few, many or a size class.

>TRBJ2-5|.|.|TRBV7-9
CAWGERSSVETQYF
TGTGCCTGGGGGGAAAGGTCTTCGGTGGAGACCCAGTACTTC
>TRBJ1-3|.|.|TRBV19
CASSHQGSGNTIYF
TGTGCCAGTAGTCACCAGGGTTCTGGAAACACCATATATTTT
>TRBJ2-1|.|TRBD2|TRBV11-3
CASSGGTSGRYNNEQFF
TGTGCCAGCAGCGGAGGGACTAGCGGGAGGTATAACAATGAGCAGTTCTTC
>TRBJ2-7|few|TRBD2|TRBV10-1
CASSDGAGGSKYEQYF
TGCGCCAGCAGTGATGGAGCGGGAGGAAGTAAATACGAGCAGTACTTC
>TRBJ2-7|.|TRBD2|TRBV5-4
CASSLEGTSREQYF
TGTGCCAGCAGCTTGGAAGGGACTAGCCGGGAGCAGTACTTC
>TRBJ1-1|.|TRBD1|TRBV15
CATSLWDRMDDTEAFF
TGTGCCACCAGCTTATGGGACAGGATGGATGACACTGAAGCTTTCTTT
>TRBJ1-5|once|.|TRBV2
CASSNSNQPQHF
TGTGCCAGCAGCAATAGCAATCAGCCCCAGCATTTT
>TRBJ2-1|medium-sized|TRBD2|TRBV29-1
CSVEGIQRDYNEQFF
TGCAGCGTTGAAGGTATCCAGCGGGACTACAATGAGCAGTTCTTC
>TRBJ2-1|.|.|TRBV18
CASSPPRIRDRNEQFF
TGTGCCAGCTCACCACCAAGAATCAGGGATAGGAATGAGCAGTTCTTC
>TRBJ2-7|.|.|TRBV4-1
CASSLKLSGNEQYF
TGCGCCAGCAGCCTCAAGCTAAGCGGTAACGAGCAGTACTTC
>TRBJ2-7|.|.|TRBV6-5
CASSFDFTSYEQYF
TGTGCCAGCAGTTTCGACTTCACCTCCTACGAGCAGTACTTC
>TRBJ1-1|.|.|TRBV20-1
CSARWSAEAFF
TGCAGTGCTAGGTGGTCAGCTGAAGCTTTCTTT
>TRBJ2-7|.|TRBD1|TRBV4-1
CASSLLDRDPYEQYF
TGCGCCAGCAGCCTCCTGGACAGGGATCCCTACGAGCAGTACTTC
>TRBJ2-7|once|.|TRBV28
CASQKWAGQRGSEQYF
TGTGCCAGCCAAAAGTGGGCGGGACAGCGGGGGTCCGAGCAGTACTTC
>TRBJ2-1|once|TRBD1|TRBV27
CASSWDSHNEQFF
TGTGCCAGCAGTTGGGACAGTCACAATGAGCAGTTCTTC
>TRBJ1-6|.|.|TRBV2
CASRQGNSPLHF
TGTGCCAGCAGGCAGGGAAATTCACCCCTCCACTTT
>TRBJ2-7|few|TRBD1|TRBV7-6
CASSGPGQGIYEQYF
TGTGCCAGCAGCGGGCCGGGACAGGGGATCTACGAGCAGTACTTC
>TRBJ2-4|.|.|TRBV9
CASSDRENIQYF
TGTGCCAGCAGTGACCGGGAAAACATTCAGTACTTC
>TRBJ2-2|.|.|TRBV5-6
CASSSGGWANTGELFF
TGTGCCAGCAGTTCCGGAGGGTGGGCGAACACCGGGGAGCTGTTTTTT
>TRBJ2-5|.|TRBD2|TRBV5-1
CASSPRTSGSIISETQYF
TGCGCCAGCAGCCCTCGGACTAGCGGGAGTATCATTAGCGAGACCCAGTACTTC
>TRBJ2-7|.|TRBD1|TRBV11-2
CASSSDSLGGTSSYEQYF
TGTGCCAGCAGCTCCGATTCCCTAGGGGGCACCAGCTCCTACGAGCAGTACTTC
>TRBJ2-1|.|TRBD2|TRBV11-2
CASSLDWSTSGPSYNEQFF
TGTGCCAGCAGCTTAGACTGGTCTACTAGCGGGCCTTCCTACAATGAGCAGTTCTTC
>TRBJ2-1|few|TRBD1|TRBV7-9
CAEEGTGGNEQFF
TGTGCCGAGGAGGGGACAGGGGGCAATGAGCAGTTCTTC
>TRBJ2-1|.|TRBD2|TRBV19
CASSRHRTSGRVGDNEQFF
TGTGCCAGTAGTCGCCACAGGACTAGCGGGAGGGTCGGCGACAATGAGCAGTTCTTC
>TRBJ2-7|.|TRBD2|TRBV29-1
CSVLYPGTSGRGPHYEQYF
TGCAGCGTGCTGTACCCCGGGACTAGCGGGAGGGGTCCTCACTACGAGCAGTACTTC
>TRBJ1-1|.|.|TRBV6-5
CASRNAGLDTEAFF
TGTGCCAGCAGGAACGCAGGGTTGGACACTGAAGCTTTCTTT
>TRBJ1-5|.|.|TRBV7-6
CASSLGGYTQPQHF
TGTGCCAGCAGCTTGGGGGGGTACACACAGCCCCAGCATTTT